These 10 T cell receptor beta chains were sequenced from one sample in a study of CD4+ T cells in melanoma. The data were produced by immunoSEQ multiplex PCR, yet TCRdb's version contains in-frame clones alone and is incomplete. The table has around 130,000 clones, 80% to 95% seen once. Source of these receptors: a human donor with melanoma.

V is TRBV18 and J is TRBJ2-2; D gene ambiguous. Looked up from germline, CDR1 is KGHSH and CDR2 is LQKENI. The CDR3 is 18 amino acids. V lost 4 bases to trimming and J lost 4 bases, with 22 bases between them. This CDR3 is CASSLSSSPSFATGELFF. CDR3 bases: TGTGCCAGCTCACTTTCGTCGAGCCCGAGTTTTGCCACCGGGGAGCTGTTTTTT.

The chain has TRBV6-1 and TRBJ1-2; 10 nucleotides agree with TRBD1. Germline CDR1 MNHNS, CDR2 SASEGT. The J segment lost 4 bases and the V segment lost 0 bases, leaving 2 bases of the junction unmatched. The CDR3 contains 15 residues. The CDR3 protein is CASSEATGGVYGYTF. The CDR3 nucleotides are TGTGCCAGCAGTGAAGCGACAGGGGGCGTCTATGGCTACACCTTC.

This clone was detected only once. The V and J genes are TRBV2 and TRBJ2-3; the match to TRBD2 covers 8 bases. The V segment lost 9 bases and the J segment 2 bases; nucleotides outside the gene matches: 4. The CDR3 is 13 amino acids. The germline V gene has CDR1 SNHLY and CDR2 FYNNEI. The CDR3 coding sequence is TGTGCCAGTCTAGCGGGCCTCACAGATACGCAGTATTTT. It codes for CASLAGLTDTQYF.

V and J are TRBV4-1 and TRBJ1-2; the match to TRBD1 covers 7 bases. The CDR3 covers 14 residues. J gave up 1 base and V 3 bases, and 2 bases lay outside the gene matches. Germline CDR1 is MGHRA and CDR2 is YSYEKL. Here the CDR3 reads CASSQGQYNYGYTF. CDR3 nucleotides: TGCGCCAGCAGCCAGGGACAGTATAACTATGGCTACACCTTC.

The chain uses TRBV5-4 and TRBJ2-3; 12 nucleotides line up with TRBD2. This CDR3 comprises 18 residues. V trimming: 4 bases; J trimming: 4 bases; junction bases outside the gene matches: 13. The germline V gene has CDR1 SGHNT and CDR2 YYREEE (reference sequence). CDR3 protein: CASSTRLAGVGRADTQYF. The CDR3 DNA is TGTGCCAGCAGCACGAGACTAGCGGGGGTTGGTCGGGCAGATACGCAGTATTTT.

The genes are TRBV13 and TRBJ1-3; D is unclear. Trimming left V 5 bases short and J 0 bases short, with 17 bases between. The length of the CDR3 is 17 residues. Looked up from germline, CDR1 is PRHDT and CDR2 is FYEKMQ (reference sequence). CDR3 region: CASSPRRRTSSGNTIYF. CDR3 nucleotides: TGTGCCAGCAGCCCTCGGCGGAGGACCAGCTCTGGAAACACCATATATTTT.

This rearrangement joins TRBV30 to TRBJ1-2, with D possibly being TRBD1 (5 bases). Deletions cut 2 bases from V and 5 bases from J, with 12 bases between. This CDR3 is built from 13 residues. The germline V gene encodes CDR1 GTSNPN and CDR2 SVGIG (reference sequence). In nucleotides, the CDR3 is TGTGCCTGGAGTCCCCAACAGGTATATGGCTACACCTTC. It translates to CAWSPQQVYGYTF.

V usage is TRBV7-2 and J usage is TRBJ1-1; D perhaps matches TRBD1 (5 bases). This CDR3 comprises 13 residues. Germline CDR1 and CDR2: SGHTA and FQGNSA. V was clipped by 3 bases and J by 1 base, with 6 bases between them. The CDR3, as DNA: TGTGCCAGCAGCTTCGGGGGGAACACTGAAGCTTTCTTT. Encoded protein: CASSFGGNTEAFF.

The gene calls are TRBV9 and TRBJ2-1; the match to TRBD1 covers 7 bases. Trimming at V came to 1 base and at J to 3 bases, leaving 4 bases not matched to a gene. There are 15 residues in the CDR3. Germline V CDR1 and CDR2: SGDLS, YYNGEE. This CDR3 is CASSVRAGGYNEQFF. CDR3 nucleotides: TGTGCCAGCAGCGTAAGGGCAGGGGGCTACAATGAGCAGTTCTTC.

The DNA of the CDR3 is TGTGCCAGCAGTGATGTGGGGGACGGTTATGGCTACACCTTC. Translating it yields CASSDVGDGYGYTF. The chain combines TRBV6-1 with TRBJ1-2, with D possibly being TRBD1 (5 bases). Trimming removed 3 bases from V and 5 bases from J, with 13 bases in between. CDR1 MNHNS and CDR2 SASEGT come from the germline V gene. There are 14 residues in the CDR3.